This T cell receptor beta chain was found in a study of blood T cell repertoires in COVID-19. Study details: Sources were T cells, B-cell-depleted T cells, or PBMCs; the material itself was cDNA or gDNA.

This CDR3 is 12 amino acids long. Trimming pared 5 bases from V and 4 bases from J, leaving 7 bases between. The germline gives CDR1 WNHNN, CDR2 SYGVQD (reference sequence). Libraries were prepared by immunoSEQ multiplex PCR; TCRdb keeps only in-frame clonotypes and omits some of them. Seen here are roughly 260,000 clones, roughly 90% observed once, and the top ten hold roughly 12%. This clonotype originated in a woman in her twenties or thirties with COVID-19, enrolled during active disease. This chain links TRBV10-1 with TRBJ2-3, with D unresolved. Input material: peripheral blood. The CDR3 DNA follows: TGCGCCAGCAGTATGACTTCAGATACGCAGTATTTT. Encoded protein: CASSMTSDTQYF.